This T cell receptor beta chain comes out of a study of identical twins. Worth noting for this clonotype: Its antigen is as yet unknown.

CDR3 length: 16 residues. Germline assignment: CDR1 SGHNT and CDR2 YENEEA. V lost 5 bases, J lost 5 bases, and 8 bases stayed unmatched. General study results and limits: For zero-insertion analyses, partial confounding could come from invariant MAIT and iNKT cells. Low generation-probability sequences were in excess among twin-shared out-of-frame alpha sequences.

Template switching added a universal primer site; cDNA carried unique molecular identifiers. TCRdb reprocessed the 5' RACE reads with MiXCR, giving one entry per CDR3 protein. The profile shows a few hundred thousand distinct CDR3 sequences, roughly 13% of them singletons. These same data were also listed under a study on yellow fever vaccine responses in identical twins. According to that study: Twins reportedly showed a vaccine T cell response that seemed partly convergent and partly personalized.

This TCR derives from a woman aged 18-29 years in good health. V gene TRBV11-3 combines with J gene TRBJ2-1, with 11 positions matching TRBD2. The material sequenced was CD4+ T cells sorted from blood. CDR3 sequence: CASSRGTSGSHNEQFF. CDR3 sequence (DNA): TGTGCCAGCAGCAGGGGAACTAGCGGGAGTCACAATGAGCAGTTCTTC.